This T cell receptor beta chain was observed in a study of cytomegalovirus exposure and HLA in healthy donors. With regard to this clone: The antigen is not known.

At the time of sampling, donors were nominally healthy, though unrecorded immune exposures were likely. In the PCR, 60 Vbeta and 13 Jbeta primers were used. Sequenced by immunoSEQ multiplex PCR; TCRdb stores in-frame clones only, minus some. Among about 160,000 clones listed, about 85% were seen once. Germline CDR1 SEHNR, CDR2 FQNEAQ (reference sequence). The CDR3 consists of 17 residues. The ends were cut back, 2 bases at V and 3 bases at J, with 19 bases in the middle. Study results and limitations: The majority of CMV-associated TCR beta chains were reported as apparently HLA-restricted in a later analysis. Most TCR sequences showed up rarely, but some public TCRs showed up in many donors. TCR beta V- and J-gene trimming was later associated with a missense DCLRE1C variant.

The chain is built from TRBV7-9 and TRBJ1-2; D call uncertain. The TCR sequence derives from a man between 18 and 29 years old in good health and CMV-seropositive. The material sequenced was PBMCs. The CDR3 DNA is TGTGCCAGCAGCTTATATCTTACAGACTATTTTTACTATGGCTACACCTTC. Translating it yields CASSLYLTDYFYYGYTF. The whole variable domain, remainder taken from reference TRBV7-9 and TRBJ1-2, is DTGVSQNPRHKITKRGQNVTFRCDPISEHNRLYWYRQTLGQGPEFLTYFQNEAQLEKSRLLSDRFSAERPKGSFSTLEIQRTEQGDSAMYLCASSLYLTDYFYYGYTFGSGTRLTVV.